Listed below are T cell receptor beta chains from one sample, sequenced in a study of OX40 agonist ivuxolimab in advanced cancers. Clones were sequenced by immunoSEQ multiplex PCR, and TCRdb holds only the in-frame ones, with some missing. This sample carries about 75,000 clones, around 90% of them seen once, and the ten largest clones take 0.3% to 0.4%. This material consisted of CD4+ or CD8+ T cells sorted from blood, taken in a trial of the OX40 agonist ivuxolimab. Receptor source: an adult with an advanced solid tumor such as melanoma, head and neck, liver or kidney cancer. CDR3s include the opening cysteine and the closing phenylalanine or tryptophan. A D gene is named only where the DNA matches it firmly. Clone size, where shown, is once, few, many, or a class for clones that have expanded.

D	J	V	size	CDR3	DNA
TRBD2	TRBJ2-1	TRBV18	.	CASSPIGLADNEQFF	TGTGCCAGCTCACCAATAGGACTAGCGGACAATGAGCAGTTCTTC
.	TRBJ1-2	TRBV4-3	.	CASSQENHGFGYTF	TGCGCCAGCAGCCAAGAAAACCATGGCTTTGGCTACACCTTC
.	TRBJ2-7	TRBV19	.	CASSTGRVVYEQYF	TGTGCCAGTAGTACGGGACGGGTTGTCTACGAGCAGTACTTC
.	TRBJ2-7	TRBV5-1	.	CASSGDGLGYEQYF	TGCGCCAGCAGCGGTGACGGACTGGGCTACGAGCAGTACTTC
.	TRBJ2-7	TRBV19	once	CASSTGLSSYEQYF	TGTGCCAGTAGTACAGGACTATCCTCCTACGAGCAGTACTTC
TRBD1	TRBJ1-1	TRBV7-2	.	CASSLQGVNTEAFF	TGTGCCAGCAGCTTACAGGGGGTCAACACTGAAGCTTTCTTT
TRBD1	TRBJ2-7	TRBV6-6	.	CASSSGQGEYEQYF	TGTGCCAGCAGTTCGGGACAGGGCGAGTACGAGCAGTACTTC
.	TRBJ2-1	TRBV5-1	.	CASSFRGSYNEQFF	TGCGCCAGCAGCTTTCGCGGGTCCTACAATGAGCAGTTCTTC
.	TRBJ1-2	TRBV7-9	.	CASSLPGAYGYTF	TGTGCCAGCAGCTTACCGGGGGCCTATGGCTACACCTTC
.	TRBJ1-4	TRBV5-1	.	CASSLGQENEKLFF	TGCGCCAGCAGCTTGGGGCAGGAGAATGAAAAACTGTTTTTT
.	TRBJ2-3	TRBV9	.	CASSVGDTQYF	TGTGCCAGCAGCGTGGGCGATACGCAGTATTTT
.	TRBJ2-5	TRBV6-1	.	CASNKQHTETQYF	TGTGCCAGCAATAAGCAGCATACAGAGACCCAGTACTTC
.	TRBJ2-5	TRBV5-6	.	CASSWWTGQETQYF	TGTGCCAGCAGCTGGTGGACGGGGCAAGAGACCCAGTACTTC
TRBD2	TRBJ2-7	TRBV5-3	.	CARSLQTSGNSYEQYF	TGTGCCAGAAGCCTACAAACTAGCGGCAATTCCTACGAGCAGTACTTC
.	TRBJ2-7	TRBV29-1	.	CSDWRLSYEQYF	TGCAGCGACTGGAGACTAAGTTACGAGCAGTACTTC
.	TRBJ2-7	TRBV19	.	CASRTTSDSREQYF	TGTGCCAGTAGAACAACGTCGGACAGCCGCGAGCAGTACTTC
.	TRBJ2-6	TRBV11-2	.	CASSLVVSGSGANVLTF	TGTGCCAGCAGCTTAGTTGTCTCTGGCTCTGGGGCCAACGTCCTGACTTTC
.	TRBJ2-5	TRBV5-5	.	CASSLVGSGETQYF	TGTGCCAGCAGCTTGGTGGGGTCTGGGGAGACCCAGTACTTC
.	TRBJ1-3	TRBV19	.	CASSLADYSGNTIYF	TGTGCCAGTAGTCTCGCTGATTACTCTGGAAACACCATATATTTT
TRBD1	TRBJ2-4	TRBV2	few	CASSVEGQGLAKNIQYF	TGTGCCAGCAGTGTCGAGGGACAGGGGTTAGCCAAAAACATTCAGTACTTC
.	TRBJ2-3	TRBV19	.	CASSTTIRGVGDTQYF	TGTGCCAGTAGTACAACAATTAGGGGAGTGGGAGATACGCAGTATTTT
.	TRBJ2-7	TRBV4-3	.	CASSQDALGGYEQYF	TGCGCCAGCAGCCAAGACGCTCTGGGTGGTTACGAGCAGTACTTC
.	TRBJ1-5	TRBV2	.	CASSAEGNQPQHF	TGTGCCAGCAGTGCCGAGGGCAATCAGCCCCAGCATTTT
.	TRBJ2-5	TRBV4-3	.	CASSPGPVQETQYF	TGCGCCAGCAGCCCCGGGCCGGTCCAAGAGACCCAGTACTTC
.	TRBJ2-1	TRBV5-1	.	CASSLAAESSYNEQFF	TGCGCCAGCAGCTTGGCCGCGGAAAGCTCCTACAATGAGCAGTTCTTC
TRBD1	TRBJ2-7	TRBV7-2	.	CASSLAGQGSYEQYF	TGTGCCAGCAGCCTCGCGGGACAGGGGTCCTACGAGCAGTACTTC
TRBD1	TRBJ1-4	TRBV28	once	CASSLYGTGAQKLFF	TGTGCCAGCAGTTTGTACGGGACAGGGGCCCAAAAACTGTTTTTT
.	TRBJ2-5	TRBV11-3	.	CASSLGPGETQYF	TGTGCCAGCAGCTTAGGGCCCGGGGAGACCCAGTACTTC
.	TRBJ1-1	TRBV27	.	CASSLNGGDTEAFF	TGTGCCAGCAGTTTAAACGGCGGGGACACTGAAGCTTTCTTT
TRBD2	TRBJ2-7	TRBV28	.	CASSLLKAGGRYEQYF	TGTGCCAGCAGTCTCCTGAAAGCGGGGGGGCGGTACGAGCAGTACTTC
.	TRBJ1-2	TRBV7-2	.	CASSLALNYGYTF	TGTGCCAGCAGCTTAGCTCTTAACTATGGCTACACCTTC
TRBD1	TRBJ2-4	TRBV5-1	.	CASSPTTGQGMWYF	TGCGCCAGCAGTCCAACAACGGGACAGGGGATGTGGTACTTC
.	TRBJ2-7	TRBV28	.	CASSLLPYEQYF	TGTGCCAGCAGTTTGCTTCCCTACGAGCAGTACTTC
TRBD1	TRBJ1-6	TRBV7-2	.	CASSPQTGNNSPLHF	TGTGCCAGCAGCCCGCAGACAGGGAATAATTCACCCCTCCACTTT
.	TRBJ2-7	TRBV18	.	CASSPGTNSYEQYF	TGTGCCAGCTCACCGGGAACGAACTCCTACGAGCAGTACTTC
TRBD1	TRBJ2-7	TRBV10-1	.	CASSERTGGPYEQYF	TGCGCCAGCAGTGAGAGGACAGGGGGTCCGTACGAGCAGTACTTC
.	TRBJ2-5	TRBV7-7	.	CASSSSRAWQETQYF	TGTGCCAGCAGCTCCAGCCGGGCTTGGCAAGAGACCCAGTACTTC
.	TRBJ1-1	TRBV5-1	.	CASSLYRNTEAFF	TGCGCCAGCAGCTTGTACCGGAACACTGAAGCTTTCTTT
.	TRBJ1-1	TRBV29-1	.	CSVEEQGYTEAFF	TGCAGCGTTGAAGAGCAGGGCTACACTGAAGCTTTCTTT
.	TRBJ2-5	TRBV7-2	.	CASSLRVLEETQYF	TGTGCCAGCAGCTTGCGGGTCCTGGAGGAGACCCAGTACTTC
TRBD1	TRBJ1-6	TRBV28	.	CASSFGTGGTPLHF	TGTGCCAGCAGTTTCGGGACAGGGGGTACGCCCCTCCACTTT
TRBD1	TRBJ1-1	TRBV18	.	CASSPGQEHMNTEAFF	TGTGCCAGCTCACCCGGACAGGAACACATGAACACTGAAGCTTTCTTT
.	TRBJ1-5	TRBV7-2	.	CASSFGVGSNQPQHF	TGTGCCAGCAGCTTCGGGGTTGGGAGCAATCAGCCCCAGCATTTT
TRBD1	TRBJ2-2	TRBV19	.	CASLDRDVGGELFF	TGTGCCAGCCTAGACAGGGACGTAGGCGGGGAGCTGTTTTTT
TRBD1	TRBJ2-7	TRBV25-1	.	CASRGTGRYEQYF	TGTGCCAGCAGAGGGACAGGGCGCTACGAGCAGTACTTC
.	TRBJ1-5	TRBV4-3	.	CASSQDGRMHF	TGCGCCAGCAGCCAAGATGGCCGAATGCATTTT
.	TRBJ2-5	TRBV6-5	.	CASSYGGAETQYF	TGTGCCAGCAGTTACGGGGGGGCTGAGACCCAGTACTTC
TRBD1	TRBJ1-5	TRBV19	few	CASRWAGQGGNQPQHF	TGTGCCAGTAGATGGGCGGGACAGGGGGGCAATCAGCCCCAGCATTTT
.	TRBJ2-7	TRBV4-3	.	CASSERPTLKPYEQYF	TGCGCCAGCAGCGAAAGGCCGACCCTGAAGCCCTACGAGCAGTACTTC
TRBD1	TRBJ2-1	TRBV11-2	.	CASSLVARQGGSEQFF	TGTGCCAGCAGCTTAGTTGCACGACAGGGGGGAAGTGAGCAGTTCTTC
.	TRBJ1-5	TRBV10-3	.	CAISDQGKGEPQHF	TGTGCCATCAGTGATCAGGGTAAGGGTGAGCCCCAGCATTTT
.	TRBJ2-5	TRBV6-4	.	CASSDMRTETQYF	TGTGCCAGCAGTGACATGCGGACCGAGACCCAGTACTTC
.	TRBJ2-3	TRBV7-2	once	CASSFGAVDTQYF	TGTGCCAGCAGCTTTGGGGCGGTGGATACGCAGTATTTT
.	TRBJ2-7	TRBV19	.	CASSALAWYEQYF	TGTGCCAGTAGTGCCCTGGCGTGGTACGAGCAGTACTTC
TRBD1	TRBJ1-5	TRBV18	.	CASSLGQGSQPQHF	TGTGCCAGCTCACTAGGACAGGGTAGTCAGCCCCAGCATTTT
.	TRBJ1-2	TRBV2	.	CASLRDTNYGYTF	TGTGCCAGCCTCCGGGACACGAACTATGGCTACACCTTC
TRBD2	TRBJ2-5	TRBV2	.	CASEGLAVGETQYF	TGTGCCAGCGAGGGACTAGCGGTGGGGGAGACCCAGTACTTC